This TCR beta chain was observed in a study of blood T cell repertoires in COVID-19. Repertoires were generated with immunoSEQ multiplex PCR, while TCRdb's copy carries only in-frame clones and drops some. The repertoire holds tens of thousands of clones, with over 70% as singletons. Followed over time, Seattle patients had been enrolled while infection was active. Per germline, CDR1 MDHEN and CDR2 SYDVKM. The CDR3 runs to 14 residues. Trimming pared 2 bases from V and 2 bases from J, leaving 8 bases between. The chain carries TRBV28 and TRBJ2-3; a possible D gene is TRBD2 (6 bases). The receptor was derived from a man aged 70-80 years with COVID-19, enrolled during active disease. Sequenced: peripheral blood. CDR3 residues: CASSLGTYTDTQYF. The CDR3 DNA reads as TGTGCCAGCAGTTTAGGGACTTACACAGATACGCAGTATTTT.